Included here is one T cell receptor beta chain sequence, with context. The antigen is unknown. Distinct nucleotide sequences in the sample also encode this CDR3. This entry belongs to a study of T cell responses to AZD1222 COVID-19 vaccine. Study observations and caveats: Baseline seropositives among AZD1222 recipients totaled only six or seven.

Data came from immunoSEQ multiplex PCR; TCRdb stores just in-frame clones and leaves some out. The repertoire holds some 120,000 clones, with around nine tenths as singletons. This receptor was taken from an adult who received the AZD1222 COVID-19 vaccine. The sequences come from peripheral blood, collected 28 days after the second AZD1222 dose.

CDR3 amino acids: CASSISREQPQHF. CDR3 nucleotide sequence: TGTGCCAGTAGTATATCGAGGGAACAGCCCCAGCATTTT. This sequence joins TRBV19 and TRBJ1-5, with unresolved D. The CDR3 runs to 13 residues. V was clipped by 2 bases and J by 7 bases, with 9 bases between them. Per the germline V gene, CDR1 is LNHDA and CDR2 is SQIVND (reference sequence).